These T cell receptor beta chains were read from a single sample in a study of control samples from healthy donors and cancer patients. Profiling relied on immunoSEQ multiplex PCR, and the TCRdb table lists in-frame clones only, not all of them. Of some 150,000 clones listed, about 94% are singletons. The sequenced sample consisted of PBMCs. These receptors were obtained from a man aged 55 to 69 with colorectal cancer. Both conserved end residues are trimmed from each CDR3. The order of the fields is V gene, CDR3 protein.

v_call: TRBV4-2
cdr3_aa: ASSQGTGGKTQY

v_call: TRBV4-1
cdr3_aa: ASSQFLAGEEDTQY

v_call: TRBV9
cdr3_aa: ASSNRDRGSSGGAHNEQF

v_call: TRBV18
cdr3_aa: ASSPPADREEQY

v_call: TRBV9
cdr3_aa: ASGVRIADTQY

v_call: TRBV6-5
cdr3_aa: ASSYSPSEIYEQY

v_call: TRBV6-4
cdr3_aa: ASSDEPGPSSYEQY

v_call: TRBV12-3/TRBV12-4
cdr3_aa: ASTPDPNSPLH

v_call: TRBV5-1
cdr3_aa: ASSLGGLETQY

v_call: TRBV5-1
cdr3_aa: ASSFSEPRVETQY

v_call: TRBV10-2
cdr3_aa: ASSESGSDQPQH

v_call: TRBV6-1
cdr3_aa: ASSEREGHPSAEAF

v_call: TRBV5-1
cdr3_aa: ASSLEAVVYGYT

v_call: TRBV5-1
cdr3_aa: ARLGLGSINYGYT

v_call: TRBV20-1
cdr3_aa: SASSAGDLTGELF

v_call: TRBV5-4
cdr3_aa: ASRSGKDDEKLF

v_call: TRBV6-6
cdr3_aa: ASSFGAEAF

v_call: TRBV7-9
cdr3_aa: ASSSRDRVNEQY

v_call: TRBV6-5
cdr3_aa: ASLERETGELF

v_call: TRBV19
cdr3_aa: ASSIAVLKGANEQF

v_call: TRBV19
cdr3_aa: ASSSGVLSNQPQH

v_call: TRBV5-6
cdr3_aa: ASSLLTRDRGTDTQY

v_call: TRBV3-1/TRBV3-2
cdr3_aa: ASSQREYEQF

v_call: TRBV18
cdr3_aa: ASSGGTGQETQY

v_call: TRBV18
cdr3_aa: ASSPRENTEAF

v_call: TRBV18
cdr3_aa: ASSPSTSVRNEQF

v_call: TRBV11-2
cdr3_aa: ASSPANPGSEQY